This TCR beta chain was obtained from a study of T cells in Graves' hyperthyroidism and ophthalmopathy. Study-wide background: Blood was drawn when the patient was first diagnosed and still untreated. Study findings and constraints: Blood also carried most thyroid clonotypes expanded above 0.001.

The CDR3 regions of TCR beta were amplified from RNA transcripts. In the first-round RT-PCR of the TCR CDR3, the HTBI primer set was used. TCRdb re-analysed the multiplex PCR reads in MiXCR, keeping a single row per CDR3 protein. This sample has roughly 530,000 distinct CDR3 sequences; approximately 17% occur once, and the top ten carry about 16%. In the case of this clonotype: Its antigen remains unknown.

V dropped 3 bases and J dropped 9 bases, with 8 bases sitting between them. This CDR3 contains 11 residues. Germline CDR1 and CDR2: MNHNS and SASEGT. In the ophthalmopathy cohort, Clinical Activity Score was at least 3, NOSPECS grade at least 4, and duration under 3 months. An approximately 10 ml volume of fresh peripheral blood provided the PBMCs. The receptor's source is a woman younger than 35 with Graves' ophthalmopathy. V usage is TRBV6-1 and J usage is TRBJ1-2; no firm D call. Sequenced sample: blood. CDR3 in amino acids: CASSESQSYTF. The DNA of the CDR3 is TGTGCCAGCAGTGAGTCACAGAGCTACACCTTC.